The source of this T cell receptor beta chain is a study of cytomegalovirus exposure and HLA in healthy donors. Whole-study results and caveats: Association of a missense DCLRE1C variant with TCR beta V- and J-gene trimming was reported in a later analysis. A list of 164 TCR beta chains associated with cytomegalovirus was given.

It was with 60 Vbeta and 13 Jbeta primers that the PCR ran. TCRdb's copy holds only in-frame clones and misses some; the assay was immunoSEQ multiplex PCR. The table shows approximately 30,000 clones, with roughly 64% occurring only once. With respect to this clone: Its antigen is unknown.

The TCR was taken from a middle-aged man in good health and CMV-seropositive. Material for sequencing was PBMCs.

DNA of the CDR3: TGTGCCAGCAGCTTATCCGGGTCCAGCAATCAGCCCCAGCATTTT. Its translation is CASSLSGSSNQPQHF. This rearrangement joins TRBV7-2 to TRBJ1-5; no reliable D call. This CDR3 has 15 amino acids. V was clipped by 2 bases and J by 1 base, with 9 bases between them. Germline CDR1 reads SGHTA; CDR2 reads FQGNSA.